These T cell receptor beta chains were read from a single sample in a study of blood T cell repertoires in COVID-19. Produced via immunoSEQ multiplex PCR; TCRdb's table is partial and in-frame only. Among fewer than 350,000 clones listed, roughly 85% were seen once. The sequenced material came from PBMCs or T cells enriched from blood (not recorded which). These receptors were collected from a woman aged 40-49 years with acute COVID-19. The CDR3 runs from the conserved cysteine through the conserved F or W. Each record gives: CDR3 protein, V gene.

CASRLRGRNTEAFF | TRBV28
CASYEEGKATEAFF | TRBV28
CASSFIADEQFF | TRBV7-6
CASSSSAGGNYEQYF | TRBV7-2
CASSLAPAGGVNTIYF | TRBV7-6
CASSQVATSGPNEQFF | TRBV4-2
CASSGNSGGTQPQHF | TRBV28
CASSTWTGLNGYTF | TRBV7-9
CASSQTRGRGTGLFF | TRBV4-3
CASSDRGQITNTGELFF | TRBV2
CASCGNQPQHF | TRBV28
CASSVEAGGVYEQYF | TRBV9
CASSLAPKLAGGYYNEQFF | TRBV7-2
CSVFPVAGEKEETQYF | TRBV29-1
CASSAMTDTEAFF | TRBV5-1
CASSQYRGDSSTDTQYF | TRBV4-3
CASSLSRGNTEAFF | TRBV28
CASSYAAGANVLTF | TRBV28
CASSQDYAGANEQFF | TRBV3-1/TRBV3-2
CASSKGQEQTQYF | TRBV5-4
CASKRQENTEAFF | TRBV7-3
CASSQGTRGFYGYTF | TRBV4-1
CASSLGETLMNTEAFF | TRBV2
CASSLRRTTRGDTEAFF | TRBV18
CASSLEGRGGYTF | TRBV7-3
CASSLDGRHTDTQYF | TRBV11-3
CASSDLPGGSGNTIYF | TRBV25-1
CASSQDLAGGTDTQYF | TRBV3-1/TRBV3-2
CASSHPLQGETQYF | TRBV7-9
CASPTGADNTEAFF | TRBV2
CASSTPLQGATEAFF | TRBV19
CSARQGGEKLFF | TRBV29-1
CATSTSYEQYF | TRBV24-1
CASSPSGVDEQYF | TRBV18
CASSYRDSGNTIYF | TRBV6-5
CAIRSGGTNTGELFF | TRBV10-3
CASSSLLGGTSGRFETQYF | TRBV27
CASSNSGTGGNTIYF | TRBV5-1
CASSLYPGNYGYTF | TRBV27
CASTTVDRGESNQPQHF | TRBV19
CASSLVAGAISYEQYF | TRBV7-2
CASSPPGLGPPRQFF | TRBV28
CASSAFGYNEQFF | TRBV9
CASSPTGETQYF | TRBV18
CATSDGRNTEAFF | TRBV24-1
CASRNRGLNEQFF | TRBV19